This T cell receptor (beta chain) was captured in a study of blood T cell repertoires in COVID-19. Study summary: Acute-phase and convalescent COVID-19 samples originated in the United States, Italy and Spain. Nucleic acid was either cDNA or gDNA, and it came from T cells, B-cell-depleted T cells, or PBMCs.

Original methodology: By means of reference gene primer amplification, nucleated cell counts were estimated. Libraries were prepared by immunoSEQ multiplex PCR; TCRdb keeps only in-frame clonotypes and omits some of them. That table is the source of V, J and clone size, and D and trimming were worked out from the DNA. This table has some 87,000 clones, around 80% appearing once. V shed 4 bases and J 8 bases; nucleotides not matched to a gene: 10. This CDR3 spans 16 amino acids. Germline V gene lookup returns CDR1 MNHEY and CDR2 SVGAGI. Sequences were obtained from peripheral blood. The receptor comes from a woman of 80 years or more with active or convalescent COVID-19. The rearrangement links TRBV6-5 to TRBJ1-4; 10 positions agree with TRBD1. CDR3 region: CASSFRTGTGEEKLFF. The CDR3 DNA reads TGTGCCAGCAGTTTCCGAACCGGGACAGGGGAAGAAAAACTGTTTTTT.